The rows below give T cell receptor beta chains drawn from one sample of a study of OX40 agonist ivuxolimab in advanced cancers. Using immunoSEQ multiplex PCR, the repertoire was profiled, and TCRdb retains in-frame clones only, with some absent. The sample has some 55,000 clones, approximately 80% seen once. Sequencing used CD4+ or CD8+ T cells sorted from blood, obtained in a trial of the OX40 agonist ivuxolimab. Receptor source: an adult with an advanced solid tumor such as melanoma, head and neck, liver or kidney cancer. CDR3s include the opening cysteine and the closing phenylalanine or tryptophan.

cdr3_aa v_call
CASSRGQGAYEQYF TRBV6-1
CASRRSRGQGNQPQHF TRBV27
CASRYTQGGTEAFF TRBV6-1
CARSPGTGGCGYTF TRBV5-3
CAWIPTTENTEAFF TRBV30
CASSLGRGGREAFF TRBV5-1
CASSGTGINQPQHF TRBV6-1
CASSRPPGLVRNEQFF TRBV28
CASSQDTSRNEQYF TRBV4-3
CATSRDAGRAMETQYF TRBV15
CASSLNGNTIYF TRBV11-2
CAAYPSSNYGYTF TRBV6-5
CASSLNRGNTEAFF TRBV27
CASSVAPSGQASSYEQYF TRBV9
CASSTGTSGNTGELFF TRBV28
CASSSPRQGGTEAFF TRBV19
CATSGIAYNEQFF TRBV19
CASSQIGQGRTEAFF TRBV4-1
CASSNREYGYTF TRBV7-9
CASTQGRHSGNTIYF TRBV6-5
CASSLVQAYNEQFF TRBV5-1
CASSPGLNSNQPQHF TRBV6-5
CASSPGTGQFYEQYF TRBV18
CASSPWGQAQETQYF TRBV7-2